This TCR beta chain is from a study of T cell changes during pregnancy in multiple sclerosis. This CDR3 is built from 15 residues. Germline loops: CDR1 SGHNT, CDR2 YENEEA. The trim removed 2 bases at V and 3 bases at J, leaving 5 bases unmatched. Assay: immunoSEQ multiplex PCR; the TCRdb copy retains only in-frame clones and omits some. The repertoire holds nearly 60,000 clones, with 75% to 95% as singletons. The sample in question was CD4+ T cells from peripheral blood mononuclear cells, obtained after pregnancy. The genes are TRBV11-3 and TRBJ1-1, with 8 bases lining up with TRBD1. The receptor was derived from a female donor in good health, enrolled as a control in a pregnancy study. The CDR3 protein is CASSLRQGAHTEAFF. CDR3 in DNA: TGTGCCAGCAGCTTAAGGCAGGGGGCGCACACTGAAGCTTTCTTT.